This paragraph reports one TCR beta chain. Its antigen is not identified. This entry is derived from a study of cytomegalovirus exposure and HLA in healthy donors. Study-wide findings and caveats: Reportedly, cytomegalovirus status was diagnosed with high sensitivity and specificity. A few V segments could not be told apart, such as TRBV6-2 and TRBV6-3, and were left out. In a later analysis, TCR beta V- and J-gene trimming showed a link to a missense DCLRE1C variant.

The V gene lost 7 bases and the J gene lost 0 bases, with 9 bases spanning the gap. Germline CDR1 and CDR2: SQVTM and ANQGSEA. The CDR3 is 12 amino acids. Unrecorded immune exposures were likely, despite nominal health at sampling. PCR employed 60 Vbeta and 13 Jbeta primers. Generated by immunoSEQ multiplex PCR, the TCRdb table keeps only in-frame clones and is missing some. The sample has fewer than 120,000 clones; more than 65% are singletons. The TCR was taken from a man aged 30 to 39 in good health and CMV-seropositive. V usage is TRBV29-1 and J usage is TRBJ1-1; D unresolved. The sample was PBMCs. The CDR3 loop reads CSGITVNTEAFF. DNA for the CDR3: TGCAGCGGAATAACGGTGAACACTGAAGCTTTCTTT.